This entry describes one TCR beta chain. Its antigen is still unknown. Blood genomic DNA input for TRB amplification was 250-500 ng. This sample is part of a study of T and B cells in COVID-19 patients. Study as a whole: Of 20 to 25 active-infection patients, some 11 were critically ill with mechanical ventilation or extracorporeal membrane oxygenation. Study-level results: At recovery TRB diversity and richness exceeded healthy donors, after highly clonal active COVID-19 repertoires. Patients with COVID-19 reportedly showed strongly skewed T cell receptor beta variable and joining gene usage.

This CDR3 contains 12 residues. The germline gives CDR1 MNHEY, CDR2 SMNVEV (reference sequence). V was trimmed by 8 bases and J by 2 bases, leaving 10 bases between them. Multiplex PCR with BIOMED2 TRB-A/B primer pools amplified TRB rearrangements. Each CDR3 protein gets one entry after TCRdb re-called the multiplex PCR reads with MiXCR. The repertoire has under 8,500 distinct CDR3 sequences, more than 25% of them found once; the top ten carry over 8.5%. Sequencing was done on a sample of blood. The clonotype originates from a human donor with active COVID-19. V usage is TRBV27 and J usage is TRBJ2-7; possibly TRBD2 for D (6 bases). The CDR3 bases are TGTGCCAGCTTTGCGGGGACCTACGAGCAGTACTTC. Amino acids: CASFAGTYEQYF.